This TCR beta chain appears in the sequencing data of a study of vaccination and CD4 T cells after COVID-19. The germline gives CDR1 KGHDR, CDR2 SFDVKD. V lost 6 bases and J 2 bases, leaving 20 bases between the germline ends. This CDR3 contains 17 residues. Study-wide results and limits: Convalescent patients had a median about 86% of post-vaccine SARS-CoV-2-reactive clones that were detected only after vaccination, not before it. Median SARS-CoV-2-reactive clonotype numbers went from approximately 21 to 38; this increase was not significant.

With the Oncomine TCR Beta short-read assay, DNA from cultured CD4+ T cells was sequenced. TCRdb reanalysed the PCR reads using MiXCR and keeps one entry per CDR3 protein. Of some 18,000 distinct CDR3 sequences listed, about three fifths are singletons. The treatment was: 10-day PBMC culture with coronavirus spike peptide pools or control peptides (ViraFEST assay). About this clonotype: Its specificity is unknown.

The rearrangement links TRBV24-1 to TRBJ2-3; TRBD1 or TRBD2 may be the D gene (5 bases each). The sequenced material came from CD4+ T cells from blood, cultured in vitro. This TCR came from a human donor who had recovered from COVID-19. CDR3 protein: CATSPPQWGPYTDTQYF. The CDR3 DNA reads TGTGCCACCAGTCCCCCCCAGTGGGGACCGTACACAGATACGCAGTATTTT.